The clone carrying this T cell receptor (beta chain) was picked up a small number of times. The antigen remains undetermined. A second roughly 6 to 12 cycle PCR used barcoded and J-beta primers. TCRdb processed the 5' RACE reads anew with MiXCR; each CDR3 protein has one entry. The sample contains about 1.8 million distinct CDR3 sequences, roughly 50% of which appear only once. These data are taken from a study of blood T cells in healthy people across ages. Study at large: About one barcoded beta molecule was captured per two T cells (by template switching). Study observations and caveats: The study regarded diversity estimates from one million T cells as underestimates. Possibly, changes in expanded clonotypes were confounded because donor CMV status was unknown.

Germline CDR1 SQVTM, CDR2 ANQGSEA. Trimming stripped 6 bases from V and 4 bases from J, with 11 bases between. This CDR3 comprises 12 residues. This chain uses TRBV29-1 with TRBJ2-3, with D perhaps matching TRBD1 (6 bases). Sequencing was carried out using blood. This TCR came from a woman aged 40 to 55 in good health. For the CDR3, the DNA is TGCAGCGTGCAGGGGTTCGCAGATACGCAGTATTTT. The encoded protein is CSVQGFADTQYF.